Sequencing of this T cell receptor (beta chain) was carried out in a study of T cells in Graves' hyperthyroidism and ophthalmopathy. Study-wide background: Peripheral blood was collected at initial diagnosis, before any treatment. Study results and caveats: Most thyroid clonotypes expanded above 0.001 appeared in blood too.

Concerning this clonotype: Antigen: not known.

Patients between 18 and 65 years old had hyperthyroidism, newly diagnosed and lasting under 2 months. Criteria for exclusion of patients were uncontrolled infection, other autoimmune disease, pregnancy or lactation. The CDR3 spans 16 residues. The germline V gene encodes CDR1 KGHSH and CDR2 LQKENI. Trimming removed 4 bases from V and 5 bases from J; junction bases left unmatched: 13. RNA transcripts provided the source from which TCR beta CDR3 regions were amplified. Using the HTBI primer set, a first-round RT-PCR was run on the TCR CDR3. TCRdb called the multiplex PCR reads again in MiXCR, with one record for every CDR3 protein. The sample includes around 620,000 distinct CDR3 sequences, roughly 15% of them seen just once.

V is TRBV18 and J is TRBJ1-1; TRBD1 agrees at 7 bases. Sequencing used blood. The sequence came from a woman aged 30 to 39 with Graves' hyperthyroidism. CDR3 sequence: CASSLTVTGSPTEAFF. CDR3 in DNA: TGTGCCAGCTCACTAACCGTGACAGGGAGTCCGACTGAAGCTTTCTTT.